The clone carrying this T cell receptor (beta chain) was counted many times. In building TCR beta libraries, iRepertoire HTBI primers were used together with Arm-PCR of CDR3 regions. TCRdb re-analysed the multiplex PCR reads in MiXCR, keeping a single row per CDR3 protein. The table lists around 450,000 distinct CDR3 sequences, just under 15% of them singletons, with 16% in the top ten. The sample originates from a study of regulatory T cells in long-lasting Graves disease. Time point meaning: newly diagnosed GD, antithyroid drugs for less than 3 months. RNA isolated from PBMCs was used to make the TCR library. The CDR3 spans 13 residues. Germline V CDR1 and CDR2: MNHNS, SASEGT. With 2 bases removed from V and 3 bases from J, the gap between germline ends came to 4 bases. The sample also formed part of further work on T cells in Graves' hyperthyroidism and ophthalmopathy.

This receptor was taken from a woman aged 25 to 39 with Graves disease. The sample was peripheral blood mononuclear cells (PBMCs), taken at new diagnosis, from a patient treated with antithyroid drugs. The chain couples TRBV6-1 to TRBJ2-2, with D unclear. The chain's CDR3 is CASSESYTGELFF. The CDR3 DNA follows: TGTGCCAGCAGTGAATCCTACACCGGGGAGCTGTTTTTT.